Included here is one T cell receptor (beta chain) sequence, with context. The antigen remains undetermined. Germline V gene sequence: CDR1 SGHAT, CDR2 FQNNGV. The CDR3 consists of 18 residues. Trimming at V came to 0 bases and at J to 2 bases, leaving 9 bases not matched to a gene. Assay used: immunoSEQ multiplex PCR; TCRdb lists only in-frame clones, some missing. The sample shows some 2 million clones, around 96% of them seen only once. Naive CD8 cells were CD45RO-negative, positively selected for CCR7, excluding terminally differentiated effector memory CD45RA+ cells. This entry is derived from a study of shared clonotypes between healthy human individuals. Points from the study as a whole: Among the subsets, naive ones generally showed larger estimated richness than memory ones.

The source of this sequence is a man younger than 35 in good health. V and J are TRBV11-2 and TRBJ2-5; 10 bases fit TRBD1. The sequenced material came from naive CD8+ T cells sorted from blood. The CDR3 loop reads CASSLDPPGQGFQETQYF. For the CDR3, the DNA is TGTGCCAGCAGCTTAGATCCCCCGGGACAGGGGTTTCAAGAGACCCAGTACTTC.